Shown below are 19 T cell receptor beta chains from a single sample sequenced in a study of T cell responses to AZD1222 COVID-19 vaccine. Assay: immunoSEQ multiplex PCR; the TCRdb copy retains only in-frame clones and omits some. The table lists about 170,000 clones, about 89% of them singletons. Sequences were derived from peripheral blood, sampled on day 0 of AZD1222 vaccination. These receptor sequences come from an adult in good health.

The rearrangement links TRBV7-3 to TRBJ2-5; possibly TRBD2 for D (6 bases). Germline CDR1 reads SGHTA; CDR2 reads FQGTGA. This CDR3 region has 15 residues. The germline V and J ends were trimmed by 0 bases and 4 bases, with 12 bases remaining between them. CDR3 DNA: TGTGCCAGCAGCTTAACTGGCGGGGTGGGAGAGACCCAGTACTTC. It codes for CASSLTGGVGETQYF.

V gene TRBV19 combines with J gene TRBJ1-5, with a tentative D call TRBD1 (5 bases). The CDR3 sequence is 16 residues long. Deletions cut 5 bases from V and 6 bases from J, with 20 bases between. Germline V gives CDR1 LNHDA, CDR2 SQIVND (reference sequence). CDR3 loop: CASSPQQELVSQPQHF. The CDR3 region has the DNA TGTGCCAGTAGTCCCCAACAGGAGCTAGTCTCTCAGCCCCAGCATTTT. Variable domain in full (rest from reference TRBV19 and TRBJ1-5): DGGITQSPKYLFRKEGQNVTLSCEQNLNHDAMYWYRQDPGQGLRLIYYSQIVNDFQKGDIAEGYSVSREKKESFPLTVTSAQKNPTAFYLCASSPQQELVSQPQHFGDGTRLSIL.

This clone occurred a few times. The genes are TRBV30 and TRBJ2-5; tentatively, D is TRBD1 or TRBD2 (6 bases each). V was shortened by 0 bases and J by 7 bases, with 21 bases between the two germline ends. The CDR3 length is 16 residues. CDR1 is GTSNPN, CDR2 SVGIG, per germline (reference sequence). The CDR3 loop is CAWSVPGVGATGTQYF. The CDR3 bases are TGTGCCTGGAGTGTACCGGGAGTGGGGGCAACGGGGACCCAGTACTTC. Filled out from reference TRBV30 and TRBJ2-5, the complete variable domain reads SQTIHQWPATLVQPVGSPLSLECTVEGTSNPNLYWYRQAAGRGLQLLFYSVGIGQISSEVPQNLSASRPQDRQFILSSKKLLLSDSGFYLCAWSVPGVGATGTQYFGPGTRLLVL.

The chain uses TRBV7-8 and TRBJ2-1; TRBD2 agrees at 14 bases. The CDR3 totals 15 residues. Trimming at V came to 1 base and at J to 8 bases, leaving 1 base not matched to a gene. CDR1 is SGHVS and CDR2 is FQNEAQ in the germline V gene. CDR3 amino acids: CASSLEGLAGDEQFF. Written as DNA, the CDR3 is TGTGCCAGCAGCTTAGAGGGACTAGCGGGAGATGAGCAGTTCTTC.

This rearrangement joins TRBV5-6 to TRBJ1-2; D possibly corresponds to TRBD1 (6 bases). The germline V gene encodes CDR1 SGHDT and CDR2 YYEEEE. V lost 3 bases to trimming and J lost 5 bases, with 14 bases between them. The CDR3 has 14 residues. CDR3 nucleotides: TGTGCCAGCAGCTCGGCCGGGGGCTTATATGGCTACACCTTC. Encoded protein: CASSSAGGLYGYTF.

This clone was recorded only once. The chain links TRBV5-3 to TRBJ2-5; tentatively, D is TRBD1 (5 bases). TRBV5-3 is an open reading frame, and its role is uncertain. V was shortened by 5 bases and J by 4 bases, with 15 bases between the two germline ends. This CDR3 is built from 14 residues. The CDR3 loop is CARSVPGSGETQYF. CDR3 nucleotide sequence: TGTGCCAGAAGTGTCCCAGGGTCGGGAGAGACCCAGTACTTC.

This chain connects TRBV5-4 to TRBJ1-1, with D perhaps TRBD1 (5 bases). Germline CDR1 and CDR2: SGHNT and YYREEE (reference sequence). This CDR3 is built from 14 residues. V lost 0 bases and J lost 3, with 9 bases in between. The CDR3 loop is CASSLVGGDTEAFF. The CDR3 DNA sequence: TGTGCCAGCAGCTTGGTTGGGGGAGACACTGAAGCTTTCTTT.

This clone came up once. V usage is TRBV3-1 (or the pseudogene TRBV3-2) and J usage is TRBJ2-1, with D unresolved. Between the trimmed V and J ends, which lost 1 base and 6 bases, there was a span of 4 bases. The CDR3 contains 12 residues. Looked up from germline, CDR1 is LGHDT and CDR2 is YNNKEL (reference sequence). Here the CDR3 reads CASSQVSNEQFF. CDR3 DNA: TGTGCCAGCAGCCAAGTGTCCAATGAGCAGTTCTTC.

The chain employs TRBV2 and TRBJ2-5, with TRBD2 matching 8 bases. Unmatched junction bases numbered 12, after V lost 7 bases and J lost 5 bases. This CDR3 contains 15 residues. The V gene's germline CDR1 is SNHLY and CDR2 FYNNEI. CDR3 sequence reads: CASTTGTRPLETQYF. The CDR3 region has the DNA TGTGCCAGCACTACCGGGACTAGGCCCTTGGAGACCCAGTACTTC.

This clone was recorded only once. The genes are TRBV2 and TRBJ2-2; possible D gene TRBD1, 6 bases. The CDR3 runs to 12 residues. Germline CDR1 and CDR2: SNHLY and FYNNEI. V was cut by 6 bases and J by 6 bases, with 8 bases left in between. CDR3 DNA sequence: TGTGCCAGCAGGACAGGCCCCGGGGAGCTGTTTTTT. Protein: CASRTGPGELFF.

This sequence joins TRBV5-1 and TRBJ1-6, with 10 bases matching TRBD1. This CDR3 has 17 residues. Trimming cost V 2 bases and J 8 bases; bases outside gene matches: 10. The germline V gene encodes CDR1 SGHRS and CDR2 YFSETQ. CDR3 coding DNA: TGCGCCAGCAGCTTATTCTCGGCCGGGACAGGGGATTCACCCCTCCACTTT. Protein sequence: CASSLFSAGTGDSPLHF.

V and J are TRBV6-5 and TRBJ2-1; perhaps TRBD2 as D (5 bases). The germline V and J ends were trimmed by 6 bases and 0 bases, with 9 bases remaining between them. The germline gives CDR1 MNHEY, CDR2 SVGAGI. The CDR3 runs to 14 residues. DNA of the CDR3: TGTGCCAGCAGAACCGGGATCTCCTACAATGAGCAGTTCTTC. It yields the protein CASRTGISYNEQFF.

This chain connects TRBV7-8 to TRBJ1-5; possible D gene TRBD1, 5 bases. Trimming shortened V by 4 bases and J by 2 bases, and 12 bases separated the two germline ends. Germline V gene data show CDR1 as SGHVS and CDR2 as FQNEAQ. This CDR3 spans 15 amino acids. CDR3 in DNA: TGTGCCAGCAGCTCGGGGCTCCAGGGCAATCAGCCCCAGCATTTT. Translated, it gives CASSSGLQGNQPQHF.

The chain couples TRBV12-5 to TRBJ1-1, with D perhaps TRBD1 (6 bases). The germline V gene has CDR1 LGHNT and CDR2 FRNRAP. V lost 7 bases to trimming and J lost 5 bases, with 17 bases between them. The CDR3 runs to 14 residues. The CDR3 spells CASAWGGRETEAFF. Written as DNA, the CDR3 is TGTGCTAGTGCCTGGGGGGGGCGCGAAACTGAAGCTTTCTTT.

The chain carries TRBV3-1 (or the pseudogene TRBV3-2) and TRBJ1-4; D is uncertain. CDR1 is LGHDT, CDR2 YNNKEL, per germline (reference sequence). The CDR3 runs to 13 residues. V gave up 7 bases and J gave up 10 bases, with 16 bases separating them. The CDR3: CASTSLGVGKLFF. The DNA of the CDR3 is TGTGCCAGCACATCGCTCGGGGTCGGAAAACTGTTTTTT.

CDR3 nucleotide sequence: TGTGCCAGCAGCTTAGGTTCGAGCGTCTACGAGCAGTACTTC. Translation gives CASSLGSSVYEQYF. The chain uses TRBV7-2 and TRBJ2-7; the D is unclear. V gave up 1 base and J gave up 3 bases, with 10 bases separating them. This CDR3 spans 14 amino acids. Per the germline V gene, CDR1 is SGHTA and CDR2 is FQGNSA.

This chain joins TRBV5-1 and TRBJ2-1; D is uncertain. Trimming left V 4 bases short and J 5 bases short, with 4 bases between. Germline lookup yields CDR1 SGHRS and CDR2 YFSETQ. The CDR3 has 11 residues. The CDR3 protein is CASSQNNEQFF. CDR3 sequence (DNA): TGCGCCAGCAGCCAAAACAATGAGCAGTTCTTC.

The chain couples TRBV14 to TRBJ2-1; D tentatively reads TRBD1 or TRBD2 (5 bases each). Germline CDR1 SGHDN, CDR2 FVKESK. There are 14 residues in the CDR3. Trimming left V 1 base short and J 10 bases short, with 14 bases between. CDR3 sequence (DNA): TGTGCCAGCAGCCAAGTTGGGACCGCCAAGGAGCAGTTCTTC. Amino acids: CASSQVGTAKEQFF.

The chain carries TRBV3-1 (or the pseudogene TRBV3-2) and TRBJ1-1; 7 bases map to TRBD1. Trimming at V came to 0 bases and at J to 0 bases, leaving 7 bases not matched to a gene. Germline CDR1 and CDR2: LGHDT and YNNKEL (reference sequence). The CDR3 covers 17 residues. This CDR3 reads CASSQDRGGGMNTEAFF. As DNA, the CDR3 is TGTGCCAGCAGCCAAGATAGAGGGGGCGGGATGAACACTGAAGCTTTCTTT.